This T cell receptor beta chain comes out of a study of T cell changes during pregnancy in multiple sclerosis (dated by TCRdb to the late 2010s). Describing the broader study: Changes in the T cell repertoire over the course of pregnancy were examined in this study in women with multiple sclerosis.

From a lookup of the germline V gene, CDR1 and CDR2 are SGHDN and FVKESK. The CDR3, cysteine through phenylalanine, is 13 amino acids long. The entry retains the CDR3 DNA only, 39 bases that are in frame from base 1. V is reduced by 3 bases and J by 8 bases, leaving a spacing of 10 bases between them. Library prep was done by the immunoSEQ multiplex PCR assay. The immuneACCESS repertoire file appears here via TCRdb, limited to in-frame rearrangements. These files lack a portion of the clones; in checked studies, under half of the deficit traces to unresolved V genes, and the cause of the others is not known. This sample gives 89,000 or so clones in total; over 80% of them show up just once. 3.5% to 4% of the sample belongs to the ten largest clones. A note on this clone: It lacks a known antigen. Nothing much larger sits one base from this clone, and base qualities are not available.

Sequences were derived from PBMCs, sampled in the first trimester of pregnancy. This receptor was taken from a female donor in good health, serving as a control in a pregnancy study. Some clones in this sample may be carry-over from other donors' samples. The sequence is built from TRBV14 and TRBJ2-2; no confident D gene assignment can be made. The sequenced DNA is TGTGCCAGCAGCCAGTATTCTTCGGGGGAGCTGTTTTTT. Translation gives CASSQYSSGELFF.